These T cell receptor beta chains were read from a single sample in a study of blood T cell repertoires in COVID-19. Using immunoSEQ multiplex PCR, the repertoire was profiled, and TCRdb retains in-frame clones only, with some absent. The table has 30,000 to 40,000 clones, approximately 91% seen once. Sequencing was done on a sample of peripheral blood. The receptor source for this set is a man in his 70s with active COVID-19. CDR3s include the opening cysteine and the closing phenylalanine or tryptophan. The D gene is left open where the match is weak. Not all rows give a size; the values are once, few, many and, for expanded clones, a class.

J: TRBJ1-3
size: .
D: .
V: TRBV7-9
CDR3: CASSLAVAFSGNTIYF
DNA: TGTGCCAGCAGCTTAGCGGTAGCCTTCTCTGGAAACACCATATATTTT

J: TRBJ1-4
size: once
D: TRBD1
V: TRBV6-1
CDR3: CASSESTGGASVEKLFF
DNA: TGTGCCAGCAGTGAATCGACAGGGGGCGCGTCGGTTGAAAAACTGTTTTTT

J: TRBJ1-6
size: .
D: .
V: TRBV25-1
CDR3: CASYNGVAALHF
DNA: TGTGCCAGCTACAACGGGGTGGCGGCCCTCCACTTT

J: TRBJ2-3
size: .
D: .
V: TRBV5-1
CDR3: CASSLTGSGTQYF
DNA: TGCGCCAGCAGCTTAACTGGCTCAGGGACGCAGTATTTT

J: TRBJ1-5
size: .
D: TRBD1
V: TRBV7-9
CDR3: CASSPRDSQPQHF
DNA: TGTGCCAGCAGCCCAAGGGACAGTCAGCCCCAGCATTTT

J: TRBJ1-1
size: .
D: TRBD1
V: TRBV28
CDR3: CASKRQGAEAFF
DNA: TGTGCCAGCAAGAGACAGGGGGCTGAAGCTTTCTTT

J: TRBJ1-5
size: .
D: TRBD1
V: TRBV7-9
CDR3: CASRGTGDQPQHF
DNA: TGTGCCAGCCGCGGGACAGGCGATCAGCCCCAGCATTTT

J: TRBJ1-3
size: .
D: .
V: TRBV7-8
CDR3: CASSLPSRGSTIYF
DNA: TGTGCCAGCAGCTTACCTAGCCGGGGGAGCACCATATATTTT

J: TRBJ2-1
size: .
D: TRBD2
V: TRBV6-4
CDR3: CASSERGSSYNEQFF
DNA: TGTGCCAGCAGTGAGCGCGGGAGCTCCTACAATGAGCAGTTCTTC

J: TRBJ1-2
size: .
D: TRBD1
V: TRBV19
CDR3: CASSRDRNLYGYTF
DNA: TGTGCCAGTAGCCGGGACAGGAATCTTTACGGCTACACCTTC

J: TRBJ2-7
size: once
D: TRBD1
V: TRBV6-1
CDR3: CASSDRTGKSYEQYF
DNA: TGTGCCAGCAGTGATCGGACAGGGAAGTCCTACGAGCAGTACTTC

J: TRBJ1-3
size: .
D: .
V: TRBV4-1
CDR3: CASSEQGVSGNTIYF
DNA: TGCGCCAGCAGCGAACAAGGGGTTTCTGGAAACACCATATATTTT

J: TRBJ2-2
size: .
D: .
V: TRBV4-3
CDR3: CASSQDGAGANTGELFF
DNA: TGCGCCAGCAGCCAAGATGGGGCAGGGGCGAACACCGGGGAGCTGTTTTTT

J: TRBJ1-2
size: .
D: TRBD1
V: TRBV23-1
CDR3: CASSPRDRATSYGYTF
DNA: TGCGCCAGCAGTCCGCGGGACAGGGCCACCTCGTATGGCTACACCTTC

J: TRBJ1-5
size: .
D: .
V: TRBV18
CDR3: CASSRSGANQPQHF
DNA: TGTGCCAGCTCACGAAGCGGGGCCAATCAGCCCCAGCATTTT

J: TRBJ2-7
size: .
D: TRBD1
V: TRBV6-5
CDR3: CASSLDRGGYEQYF
DNA: TGTGCCAGCAGTTTAGACAGGGGGGGCTACGAGCAGTACTTC

J: TRBJ2-7
size: .
D: TRBD1
V: TRBV14
CDR3: CASSPPGQGTEQYF
DNA: TGTGCCAGCAGCCCCCCGGGACAGGGGACCGAGCAGTACTTC

J: TRBJ2-1
size: .
D: TRBD2
V: TRBV7-8
CDR3: CASSTAKGLAAISYNEQFF
DNA: TGTGCCAGCAGCACAGCCAAGGGACTAGCGGCGATATCCTACAATGAGCAGTTCTTC

J: TRBJ2-1
size: .
D: TRBD2
V: TRBV5-4
CDR3: CASSRGGSYNEQFF
DNA: TGTGCCAGCAGCCGCGGGGGTTCCTACAATGAGCAGTTCTTC

J: TRBJ2-1
size: once
D: .
V: TRBV2
CDR3: CASRVGVTEDEQFF
DNA: TGTGCCAGCAGGGTGGGAGTTACGGAGGATGAGCAGTTCTTC

J: TRBJ2-1
size: .
D: .
V: TRBV2
CDR3: CASSLGNEQFF
DNA: TGTGCCAGCTCACTCGGCAATGAGCAGTTCTTC

J: TRBJ1-1
size: .
D: TRBD1
V: TRBV5-4
CDR3: CASGRQGSGTEAFF
DNA: TGTGCCAGCGGAAGACAGGGATCGGGCACTGAAGCTTTCTTT